A single sample is the source of the 17 T cell receptor beta chains below, sequenced in a study of blood T cell repertoires in COVID-19. Sequenced by immunoSEQ multiplex PCR; TCRdb stores in-frame clones only, minus some. The sample yields 55,000 to 80,000 clones, approximately 90% seen once. Sequencing was carried out using peripheral blood. All receptors come from an older woman with acute or convalescent COVID-19.

This chain uses TRBV27 with TRBJ2-6, with 7 bases aligning to TRBD2. V shed 5 bases, J shed 0 bases, and the junction held 7 bases outside the gene matches. The CDR3 is 17 amino acids. Germline CDR1 reads MNHEY; CDR2 reads SMNVEV (reference sequence). For the CDR3, the DNA is TGTGCCAGCAGTCCCTGGTGGGGGGGCTCTGGGGCCAACGTCCTGACTTTC. It yields the protein CASSPWWGGSGANVLTF.

The J gene is TRBJ1-3, the V gene TRBV19; no firm D call. The V end was cut by 6 bases, the J end by 2 bases, with 8 bases between. The germline CDR1 and CDR2 sequences are LNHDA and SQIVND (reference sequence). The CDR3 has 13 amino acids. CDR3 nucleotide sequence: TGTGCCAGTAGAGAGGGAACTGGAAACACCATATATTTT. Residues: CASREGTGNTIYF.

The chain carries TRBV27 and TRBJ1-4, with D possibly TRBD1 on 5 matching bases. V lost 5 bases to trimming and J lost 8 bases, with 15 bases between them. Germline V lookup: CDR1 MNHEY, CDR2 SMNVEV (reference sequence). The CDR3 is 14 residues long. The CDR3 DNA sequence: TGTGCCAGCAGTCCTAGAAGGGGTCGGGAAAAACTGTTTTTT. Translating gives CASSPRRGREKLFF.

The chain carries TRBV7-2 and TRBJ2-3; no definite D call. The germline CDR1 and CDR2 sequences are SGHTA and FQGNSA. Trimming removed 2 bases at V and 4 bases at J, with 10 bases between. The CDR3 is made up of 14 amino acids. The CDR3 sequence is CASSLLPSPDTQYF. CDR3 in DNA: TGTGCCAGCAGCTTACTCCCTTCCCCAGATACGCAGTATTTT.

This clone is a singleton in its sample. The chain is built from TRBV28 and TRBJ1-3; D unresolved. CDR3 size: 18 residues. Germline CDR1 reads MDHEN; CDR2 reads SYDVKM. V was clipped by 3 bases and J by 3 bases, with 21 bases between them. CDR3 in DNA: TGTGCCAGCAGTTTCTCAGGAGGAGGTTTAATTAATGGAAACACCATATATTTT. Its translation is CASSFSGGGLINGNTIYF.

The chain has TRBV20-1 and TRBJ2-3; D is undetermined. Germline V lookup: CDR1 DFQATT, CDR2 SNEGSKA (reference sequence). V was shortened by 8 bases and J by 2 bases, with 8 bases between the two germline ends. The CDR3 spans 11 residues. The CDR3 spells CSPFLTDTQYF. The DNA of the CDR3 is TGCAGTCCGTTCCTCACAGATACGCAGTATTTT.

This rearrangement joins TRBV27 to TRBJ2-3; D is possibly TRBD1 (6 bases). Deletions cut 4 bases from V and 2 bases from J, with 10 bases between. CDR1 is MNHEY, CDR2 SMNVEV, per germline (reference sequence). CDR3 length: 14 amino acids. The CDR3 loop is CASSSTGHTDTQYF. CDR3 sequence (DNA): TGTGCCAGCAGTTCAACAGGGCACACAGATACGCAGTATTTT.

This chain connects TRBV3-1 (or the pseudogene TRBV3-2) to TRBJ1-2, with 10 bases identical to TRBD1. The CDR3 contains 15 residues. Looked up from germline, CDR1 is LGHDT and CDR2 is YNNKEL (reference sequence). V shed 4 bases, J shed 4 bases, and the junction held 6 bases outside the gene matches. CDR3 DNA: TGTGCCAGCAGCCGAGACCGGACAGGGGGCTATGGCTACACCTTC. This encodes CASSRDRTGGYGYTF.

This chain links TRBV29-1 with TRBJ1-1; unclear D gene. V was pared by 0 bases and J by 4 bases, with 12 bases between. CDR1 and CDR2 from the germline V gene are SQVTM and ANQGSEA. This CDR3 has 14 amino acids. The DNA for the CDR3 is TGCAGCGTTGAAGATCTTCGGGAGGGCACTGAAGCTTTCTTT. The encoded protein is CSVEDLREGTEAFF.

The chain is built from TRBV7-9 and TRBJ2-2; D gene uncertain. This CDR3 is built from 14 residues. CDR1 SEHNR and CDR2 FQNEAQ come from the germline V gene (reference sequence). The V and J ends lost 2 bases and 1 base respectively, with 5 bases between them. The CDR3 spells CASSLIQNTGELFF. In nucleotides, the CDR3 is TGTGCCAGCAGCTTAATTCAGAACACCGGGGAGCTGTTTTTT.

The rearrangement joins TRBV28 to TRBJ1-4; D is possibly TRBD1 (6 bases). V shed 10 bases and J shed 5 bases, with 14 bases lying between them. The CDR3 is 13 amino acids. Germline V gene lookup returns CDR1 MDHEN and CDR2 SYDVKM. The CDR3 DNA sequence: TGTGCCACCATGGACAGCAGAAATGAAAAACTGTTTTTT. Residues: CATMDSRNEKLFF.

The chain has TRBV27 and TRBJ1-1, with 9 bases aligning to TRBD1. CDR3 length equals 14 residues. Looked up from germline, CDR1 is MNHEY and CDR2 is SMNVEV (reference sequence). After removal of 2 bases from V and 8 bases from J, the junction contained 6 bases not matched to a gene. The chain's CDR3 is CASSLGTTGGEAFF. The CDR3 bases are TGTGCCAGCAGTTTAGGGACAACAGGGGGCGAAGCTTTCTTT.

The chain carries TRBV7-2 and TRBJ2-4; D possibly corresponds to TRBD1 (6 bases). V lost 5 bases and J lost 0, with 14 bases in between. The CDR3 is 16 amino acids. Germline values: CDR1 SGHTA, CDR2 FQGNSA. This CDR3 is CASSPQGNLAKNIQYF. The CDR3 coding sequence is TGTGCCAGCAGCCCCCAGGGGAACCTAGCCAAAAACATTCAGTACTTC.

The V gene is TRBV19, the J gene TRBJ1-1; D gene unclear. The CDR3 length is 15 residues. Germline V lookup: CDR1 LNHDA, CDR2 SQIVND (reference sequence). V lost 3 bases to trimming and J lost 0 bases, with 11 bases between them. The chain's CDR3 is CASSIYAGVNTEAFF. CDR3 coding DNA: TGTGCCAGTAGTATCTATGCCGGGGTGAACACTGAAGCTTTCTTT.

The chain uses TRBV7-9 and TRBJ1-2, with D maybe TRBD1 (5 bases). Germline V gene sequence: CDR1 SEHNR, CDR2 FQNEAQ (reference sequence). Trimming stripped 3 bases from V and 1 base from J, with 9 bases between. This CDR3 has 14 amino acids. CDR3 DNA: TGTGCCAGCAGCTTTTCGGGGGGTAACTATGGCTACACCTTC. Its translation: CASSFSGGNYGYTF. The variable domain in full, completed from reference TRBV7-9 and TRBJ1-2, reads DTGVSQNPRHKITKRGQNVTFRCDPISEHNRLYWYRQTLGQGPEFLTYFQNEAQLEKSRLLSDRFSAERPKGSFSTLEIQRTEQGDSAMYLCASSFSGGNYGYTFGSGTRLTVV.

The rearrangement joins TRBV15 to TRBJ1-4; TRBD1 is a possible D gene (5 bases). Trimming stripped 8 bases from V and 5 bases from J, with 12 bases between. The CDR3 is made up of 13 amino acids. Germline V gene lookup returns CDR1 LNHNV and CDR2 YYDKDF (reference sequence). The CDR3 loop is CATQARGNEKLFF. CDR3 DNA sequence: TGTGCCACCCAAGCACGGGGGAATGAAAAACTGTTTTTT.

The chain employs TRBV29-1 and TRBJ2-5; TRBD2 matches at 8 bases. CDR3 size: 13 residues. CDR1 and CDR2 from the germline V gene are SQVTM and ANQGSEA. The V segment lost 7 bases and the J segment 4 bases; nucleotides outside the gene matches: 8. As DNA, the CDR3 is TGCAGCGCTCGGGGGGGAGCGGGAGAGACCCAGTACTTC. As protein: CSARGGAGETQYF.